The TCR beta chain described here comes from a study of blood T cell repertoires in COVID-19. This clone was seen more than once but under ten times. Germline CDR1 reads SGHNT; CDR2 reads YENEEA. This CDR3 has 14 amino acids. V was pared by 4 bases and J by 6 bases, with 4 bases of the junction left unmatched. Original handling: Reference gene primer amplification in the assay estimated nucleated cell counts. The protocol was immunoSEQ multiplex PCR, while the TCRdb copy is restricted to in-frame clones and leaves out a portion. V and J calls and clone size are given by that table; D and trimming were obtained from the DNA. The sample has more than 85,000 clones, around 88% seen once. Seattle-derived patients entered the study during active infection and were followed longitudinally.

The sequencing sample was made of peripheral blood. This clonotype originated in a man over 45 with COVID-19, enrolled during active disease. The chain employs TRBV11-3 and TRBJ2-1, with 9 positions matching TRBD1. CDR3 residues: CASSSRDRVNEQFF. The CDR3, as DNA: TGTGCCAGCAGCTCCCGGGACAGGGTCAATGAGCAGTTCTTC.